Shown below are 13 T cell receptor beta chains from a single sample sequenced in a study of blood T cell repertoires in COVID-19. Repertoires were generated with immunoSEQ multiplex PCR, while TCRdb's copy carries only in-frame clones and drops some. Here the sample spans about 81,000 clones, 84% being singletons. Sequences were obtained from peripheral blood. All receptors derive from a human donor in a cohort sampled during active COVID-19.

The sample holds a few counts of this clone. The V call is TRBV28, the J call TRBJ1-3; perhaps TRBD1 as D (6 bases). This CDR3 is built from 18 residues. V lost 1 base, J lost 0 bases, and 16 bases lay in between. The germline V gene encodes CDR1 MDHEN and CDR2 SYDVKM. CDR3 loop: CASSLSGAVLSSGNTIYF. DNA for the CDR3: TGTGCCAGCAGTTTATCAGGGGCAGTCCTAAGCTCTGGAAACACCATATATTTT. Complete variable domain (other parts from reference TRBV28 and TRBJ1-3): DVKVTQSSRYLVKRTGEKVFLECVQDMDHENMFWYRQDPGLGLRLIYFSYDVKMKEKGDIPEGYSVSREKKERFSLILESASTNQTSMYLCASSLSGAVLSSGNTIYFGEGSWLTVV.

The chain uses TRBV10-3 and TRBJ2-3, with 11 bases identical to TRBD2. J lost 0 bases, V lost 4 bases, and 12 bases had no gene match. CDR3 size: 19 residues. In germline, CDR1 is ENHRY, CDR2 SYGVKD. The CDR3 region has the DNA TGTGCCATCAGTGGCAGACTAGCGGGACCTGCCGCTAGCACAGATACGCAGTATTTT. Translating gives CAISGRLAGPAASTDTQYF.

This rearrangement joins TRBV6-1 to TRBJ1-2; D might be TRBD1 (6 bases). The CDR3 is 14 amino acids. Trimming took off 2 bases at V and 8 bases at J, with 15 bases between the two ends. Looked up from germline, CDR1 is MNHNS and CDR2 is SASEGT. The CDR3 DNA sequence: TGTGCCAGCAGTGAACCCCCAGGGGCGAGGGGCTACACCTTC. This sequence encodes CASSEPPGARGYTF.

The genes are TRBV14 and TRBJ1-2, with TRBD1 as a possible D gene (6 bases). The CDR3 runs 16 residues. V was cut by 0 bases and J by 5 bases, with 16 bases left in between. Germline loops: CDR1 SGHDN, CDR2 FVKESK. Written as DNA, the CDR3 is TGTGCCAGCAGCCAAGATGGGGCAGGGGATATATATGGCTACACCTTC. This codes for CASSQDGAGDIYGYTF.

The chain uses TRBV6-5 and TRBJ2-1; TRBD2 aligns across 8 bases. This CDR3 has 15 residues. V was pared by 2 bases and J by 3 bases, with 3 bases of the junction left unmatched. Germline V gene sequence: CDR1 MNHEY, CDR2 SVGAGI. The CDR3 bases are TGTGCCAGCAGTTACACAAGCGGGGGCTACAATGAGCAGTTCTTC. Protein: CASSYTSGGYNEQFF.

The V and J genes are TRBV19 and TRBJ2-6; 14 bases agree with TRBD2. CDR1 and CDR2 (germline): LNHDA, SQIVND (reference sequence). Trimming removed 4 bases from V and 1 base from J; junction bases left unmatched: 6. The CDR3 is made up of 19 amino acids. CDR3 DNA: TGTGCCAGTAGTAAGGGACTAGCGGGGGCCCGGTCTGGGGCCAACGTCCTGACTTTC. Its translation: CASSKGLAGARSGANVLTF.

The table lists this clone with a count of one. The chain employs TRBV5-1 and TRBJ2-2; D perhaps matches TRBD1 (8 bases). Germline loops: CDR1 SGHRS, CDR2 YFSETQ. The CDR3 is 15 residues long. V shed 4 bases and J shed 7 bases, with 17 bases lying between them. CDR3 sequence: CASSLVGGTGGELFF. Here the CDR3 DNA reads TGCGCCAGCAGCCTTGTGGGAGGGACAGGCGGGGAGCTGTTTTTT.

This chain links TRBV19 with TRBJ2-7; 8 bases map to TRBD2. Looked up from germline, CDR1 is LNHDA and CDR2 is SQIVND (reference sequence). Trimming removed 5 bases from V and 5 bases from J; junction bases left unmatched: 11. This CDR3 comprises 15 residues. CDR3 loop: CASSPTSGGLNEQYF. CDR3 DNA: TGTGCCAGTAGTCCGACCTCGGGGGGGCTCAACGAGCAGTACTTC.

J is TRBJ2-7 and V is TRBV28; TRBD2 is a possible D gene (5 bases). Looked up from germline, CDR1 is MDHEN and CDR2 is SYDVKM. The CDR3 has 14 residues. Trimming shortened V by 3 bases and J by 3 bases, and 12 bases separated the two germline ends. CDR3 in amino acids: CASSFSDWRYEQYF. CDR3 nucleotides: TGTGCCAGCAGTTTCTCGGACTGGCGCTACGAGCAGTACTTC. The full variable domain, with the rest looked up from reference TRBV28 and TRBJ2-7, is DVKVTQSSRYLVKRTGEKVFLECVQDMDHENMFWYRQDPGLGLRLIYFSYDVKMKEKGDIPEGYSVSREKKERFSLILESASTNQTSMYLCASSFSDWRYEQYFGPGTRLTVT.

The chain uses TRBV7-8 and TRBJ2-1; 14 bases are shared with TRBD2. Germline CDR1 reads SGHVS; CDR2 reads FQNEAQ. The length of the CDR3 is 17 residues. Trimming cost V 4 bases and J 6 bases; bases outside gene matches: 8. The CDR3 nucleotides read TGTGCCAGCAGCTCCTTACCCGGACTAGCGGGGGGCAATGAGCAGTTCTTC. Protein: CASSSLPGLAGGNEQFF.

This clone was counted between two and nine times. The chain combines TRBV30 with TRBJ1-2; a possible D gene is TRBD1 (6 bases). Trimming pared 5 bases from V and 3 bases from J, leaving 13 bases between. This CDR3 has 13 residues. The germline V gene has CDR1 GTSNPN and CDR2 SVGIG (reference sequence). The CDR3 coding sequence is TGTGCCTGGGACCGGGACAATGACTATGGCTACACCTTC. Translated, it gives CAWDRDNDYGYTF.

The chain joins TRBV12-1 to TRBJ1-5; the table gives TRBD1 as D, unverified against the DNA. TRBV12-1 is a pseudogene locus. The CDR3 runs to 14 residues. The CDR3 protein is CASSFGQGGQPQHF. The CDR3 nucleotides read TGTGCCAGCAGCTTTGGACAGGGGGGTCAGCCCCAGCATTTT.

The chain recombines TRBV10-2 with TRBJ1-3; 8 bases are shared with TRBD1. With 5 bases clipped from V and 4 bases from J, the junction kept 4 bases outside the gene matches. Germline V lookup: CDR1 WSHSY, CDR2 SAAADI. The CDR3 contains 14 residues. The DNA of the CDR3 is TGCGCCAGCAGTCAGGGGGCCTGGGGAAACACCATATATTTT. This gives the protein CASSQGAWGNTIYF.